This is a list of T cell receptor beta chains from one sample in a study of cytomegalovirus exposure and HLA in healthy donors. Assay: immunoSEQ multiplex PCR; the TCRdb copy retains only in-frame clones and omits some. The sample spans 200,000 or so clones; the ten largest clones claim around 0.7%. Sequenced: PBMCs. Source of these receptors: a boy aged 10-17 years in good health and CMV-seronegative. The CDR3 runs from the conserved cysteine through the conserved F or W. The D gene is left open where the match is weak.

D gene: TRBD1
V gene: TRBV27
J gene: TRBJ1-2
CDR3 DNA: TGTGCCAGCAGTTTTTTAGGACAGGGGGACTATGGCTACACCTTC
CDR3 protein: CASSFLGQGDYGYTF

D gene: TRBD2
V gene: TRBV6-5
J gene: TRBJ2-5
CDR3 DNA: TGTGCCAGCAGATTTAGCGGGGGGGCCGGAGAGACCCAGTACTTC
CDR3 protein: CASRFSGGAGETQYF

D gene: -
V gene: TRBV5-6
J gene: TRBJ1-6
CDR3 DNA: TGTGCCAGCAGCCATGGGGGGAGCTCCTATAATTCACCCCTCCACTTT
CDR3 protein: CASSHGGSSYNSPLHF

D gene: TRBD1
V gene: TRBV5-1
J gene: TRBJ1-2
CDR3 DNA: TGCGCCAGCAGCTTCCCGACAGGGAATGGCTACACCTTC
CDR3 protein: CASSFPTGNGYTF

D gene: -
V gene: TRBV9
J gene: TRBJ2-3
CDR3 DNA: TGTGCCAGCAGCGTAGGTGGGGCAGTGCGAGATACGCAGTATTTT
CDR3 protein: CASSVGGAVRDTQYF

D gene: -
V gene: TRBV4-3
J gene: TRBJ1-1
CDR3 DNA: TGCGCCAGCAGCCAAGATCGGGGGACCCTCACTGAAGCTTTCTTT
CDR3 protein: CASSQDRGTLTEAFF

D gene: -
V gene: TRBV28
J gene: TRBJ2-7
CDR3 DNA: TGTGCCAGCAGTTTACTTCCCGACAGCTCCTACGAGCAGTACTTC
CDR3 protein: CASSLLPDSSYEQYF

D gene: -
V gene: TRBV11-2
J gene: TRBJ2-7
CDR3 DNA: TGTGCCAGCAGCTTAGAGCGGAGAAGCTCCTACGAGCAGTACTTC
CDR3 protein: CASSLERRSSYEQYF

D gene: TRBD1
V gene: TRBV29-1
J gene: TRBJ2-3
CDR3 DNA: TGCAGCGTTTGGGTTGTCCCGGGACAGGGTAGGCCAGATACGCAGTATTTT
CDR3 protein: CSVWVVPGQGRPDTQYF

D gene: TRBD1
V gene: TRBV4-3
J gene: TRBJ2-6
CDR3 DNA: TGCGCCAGCAGCCAAGACGGGACAGGGTCTGGTGGGGCCAACGTCCTGACTTTC
CDR3 protein: CASSQDGTGSGGANVLTF

D gene: TRBD1
V gene: TRBV27
J gene: TRBJ2-7
CDR3 DNA: TGTGCCAGCAGTTCGGGACAGCTGTACGAGCAGTACTTC
CDR3 protein: CASSSGQLYEQYF

D gene: -
V gene: TRBV9
J gene: TRBJ1-3
CDR3 DNA: TGTGCCAGCAGCCCCCAGGGCTCTGGAAACACCATATATTTT
CDR3 protein: CASSPQGSGNTIYF

D gene: TRBD2
V gene: TRBV4-3
J gene: TRBJ2-1
CDR3 DNA: TGCGCCAGCAGCCCTAGCGGGGGGGCCTTCAATGAGCAGTTCTTC
CDR3 protein: CASSPSGGAFNEQFF

D gene: -
V gene: TRBV4-1
J gene: TRBJ1-2
CDR3 DNA: TGCGCCAGCAGCCAGGGCAATAACTATGGCTACACCTTC
CDR3 protein: CASSQGNNYGYTF

D gene: -
V gene: TRBV10-1
J gene: TRBJ1-1
CDR3 DNA: TGCGCCAGCAGTCCTTCGAGGGGGATCTCTGAAGCTTTCTTT
CDR3 protein: CASSPSRGISEAFF

D gene: -
V gene: TRBV6-5
J gene: TRBJ2-3
CDR3 DNA: TGTGCCAGCAGTTACAGGAAGGGGGCAGATACGCAGTATTTT
CDR3 protein: CASSYRKGADTQYF

D gene: -
V gene: TRBV18
J gene: TRBJ1-6
CDR3 DNA: TGTGCCAGCTCACCCCAAGGGCAGGGTAATAATTCACCCCTCCACTTT
CDR3 protein: CASSPQGQGNNSPLHF

D gene: -
V gene: TRBV7-2
J gene: TRBJ1-3
CDR3 DNA: TGTGCCAGCAGCTCCCAACGGGTTGTCTCTGGAAACACCATATATTTT
CDR3 protein: CASSSQRVVSGNTIYF

D gene: -
V gene: TRBV19
J gene: TRBJ2-3
CDR3 DNA: TGTGCCAGCGAAAACCCCGGGCTGTTACGGGGGCAGTATTTT
CDR3 protein: CASENPGLLRGQYF

D gene: TRBD2
V gene: TRBV4-3
J gene: TRBJ2-3
CDR3 DNA: TGCGCCAGCAGCCAAGATTTAGGGGTAGCGGGGGGCATCACAGATACGCAGTATTTT
CDR3 protein: CASSQDLGVAGGITDTQYF

D gene: TRBD1
V gene: TRBV5-1
J gene: TRBJ2-1
CDR3 DNA: TGCGCCAGCAGCTTAGAGGGGACAGGGGGAGATGAGCAGTTCTTC
CDR3 protein: CASSLEGTGGDEQFF

D gene: TRBD1
V gene: TRBV5-8
J gene: TRBJ1-5
CDR3 DNA: TGTGCCAGCAGCCGTAACGAACAGGGGTATCAGCCCCAGCATTTT
CDR3 protein: CASSRNEQGYQPQHF